This T cell receptor (beta chain) was found in a study of blood T cell repertoires in COVID-19. TCRdb keeps only in-frame clones here, not all; method: immunoSEQ multiplex PCR. The sample contains roughly 150,000 clones, roughly 83% of which appear only once. The V gene's germline CDR1 is MDHEN and CDR2 SYDVKM. Trimming cost V 3 bases and J 6 bases, with 15 bases left between them. The CDR3 sequence is 15 residues long. The sequenced material came from PBMCs or T cells enriched from blood (not recorded which). The receptor was isolated from a man in his 70s who had been exposed to COVID-19. The chain is built from TRBV28 and TRBJ1-5; possible D gene TRBD1, 5 bases. The CDR3 loop is CASSFPREGGQPQHF. The CDR3 bases are TGTGCCAGCAGTTTCCCCAGGGAGGGTGGTCAGCCCCAGCATTTT.